The 6 T cell receptor beta chains listed next were all sequenced from one sample in a study of shared clonotypes between healthy human individuals. Method: immunoSEQ multiplex PCR; TCRdb's copy keeps in-frame clones and lacks some. The sample has roughly 300,000 clones, around 70% seen once. Sequencing was carried out using memory CD4+ T cells sorted from blood. The sample's subset: CD45RA-negative fraction. The origin of the receptors is a man younger than 40 in good health.

V usage is TRBV27 and J usage is TRBJ2-3; 8 positions match TRBD2. In germline, CDR1 is MNHEY, CDR2 SMNVEV (reference sequence). The CDR3 sequence is 17 residues long. J was trimmed by 3 bases and V by 2 bases; bases with no gene match: 10. Here the CDR3 reads CASSLRAGVRATDTQYF. The CDR3 coding sequence is TGTGCCAGCAGTTTAAGAGCGGGAGTCAGAGCGACAGATACGCAGTATTTT.

The chain employs TRBV7-9 and TRBJ2-3; D unresolved. The CDR3 runs 14 residues. The germline V gene encodes CDR1 SEHNR and CDR2 FQNEAQ (reference sequence). With 2 bases removed from V and 4 bases from J, the gap between germline ends came to 10 bases. CDR3 sequence: CASSLIGSADTQYF. The CDR3 region has the DNA TGTGCCAGCAGCTTAATCGGAAGCGCAGATACGCAGTATTTT.

The V and J genes are TRBV18 and TRBJ2-1; D tentatively fits TRBD1 or TRBD2 (5 bases each). The CDR3 contains 15 residues. Germline lookup yields CDR1 KGHSH and CDR2 LQKENI. V was cut by 2 bases and J by 9 bases, with 17 bases left in between. For the CDR3, the DNA is TGTGCCAGCTCACCAGGACCGAGTATAGGGACTGAGCAGTTCTTC. Amino acids: CASSPGPSIGTEQFF.

V is TRBV18 and J is TRBJ1-1; weak D call: TRBD1 (5 bases). The CDR3 extends over 12 amino acids. V lost 2 bases and J lost 10, with 11 bases in between. Germline V gene data show CDR1 as KGHSH and CDR2 as LQKENI. CDR3 amino acids: CASSPDLGGAFF. The CDR3 DNA sequence: TGTGCCAGCTCACCAGATCTGGGGGGAGCTTTCTTT.

The rearrangement joins TRBV9 to TRBJ2-2, with 7 nucleotides matching TRBD2. Germline CDR1 is SGDLS and CDR2 is YYNGEE. The CDR3 is made up of 16 amino acids. V lost 4 bases to trimming and J lost 1 base; unmatched junction nucleotides: 7. DNA for the CDR3: TGTGCCAGCAGCCCTTTAGCGGGCTTGAACACCGGGGAGCTGTTTTTT. This codes for CASSPLAGLNTGELFF. The full variable domain, rest sourced from reference TRBV9 and TRBJ2-2, is DSGVTQTPKHLITATGQRVTLRCSPRSGDLSVYWYQQSLDQGLQFLIQYYNGEERAKGNILERFSAQQFPDLHSELNLSSLELGDSALYFCASSPLAGLNTGELFFGEGSRLTVL.

This clone showed up just a few times. The V call is TRBV5-8, the J call TRBJ2-7; unclear D gene. Between the trimmed V and J ends, which lost 0 bases and 7 bases, there was a span of 11 bases. There are 13 residues in the CDR3. CDR1 SGHTS and CDR2 YDEGEE come from the germline V gene. CDR3 loop: CASSLVFTVEQYF. CDR3 bases: TGTGCCAGCAGCTTGGTTTTTACAGTTGAGCAGTACTTC.